The 22 T cell receptor beta chains below were found in one sample sequenced in a study. TCRdb called the 5' RACE reads again in MiXCR, with one record for every CDR3 protein. The sample comprises about 12,000 distinct CDR3 sequences, about a quarter of which are singletons, and approximately 3% rests with the top ten. Material: naive CD4+ T cells sorted from blood. Regarding subset: naive CD4+ T cells, CD4+CD45RA+CD25-. The origin of the receptors is a female donor with breast cancer.

This clonotype was detected ten times or more. The chain is built from TRBV20-1 and TRBJ2-1; 7 nucleotides line up with TRBD1. J was trimmed by 6 bases and V by 6 bases; bases with no gene match: 14. The CDR3 loop spans 15 amino acids. Germline CDR1 is DFQATT and CDR2 is SNEGSKA (reference sequence). The DNA for the CDR3 is TGCAGTGCAAAACCAACCGGGACAGTGGGCAATGAGCAGTTCTTC. Translation: CSAKPTGTVGNEQFF.

This clonotype was observed a few times. The rearrangement links TRBV9 to TRBJ2-7, with D perhaps matching TRBD1 or TRBD2 (5 bases each). The CDR3 is 14 amino acids. Trimming shortened V by 0 bases and J by 0 bases, and 7 bases separated the two germline ends. Germline assignment: CDR1 SGDLS and CDR2 YYNGEE. CDR3 residues: CASSVGGSSYEQYF. The CDR3 DNA sequence: TGTGCCAGCAGCGTAGGGGGGAGCTCCTACGAGCAGTACTTC.

This clonotype was observed at least ten times. J is TRBJ2-1 and V is TRBV6-4, with TRBD2 matching 9 bases. Trimming at V came to 0 bases and at J to 6 bases, leaving 3 bases not matched to a gene. The CDR3 spans 15 residues. CDR1 is MRHNA and CDR2 is SNTAGT in the germline V gene. The CDR3 nucleotides are TGTGCCAGCAGTGACTCACCTAGCGGGGCCAATGAGCAGTTCTTC. Its translation: CASSDSPSGANEQFF.

This clonotype showed up many times. This may be a read error: a much more frequent sequence differs by one nucleotide. V is TRBV5-1 and J is TRBJ2-7; 8 nucleotides match TRBD1. There are 16 residues in the CDR3. CDR1 is SGHRS and CDR2 is YFSETQ in the germline V gene. J gave up 5 bases and V 3 bases, and 13 bases lay outside the gene matches. The CDR3 region has the DNA TGCGCCAGCAGCTCCACCTGGACAGGGCGCGGCCACGAGCAGTACTTC. Its protein product is CASSSTWTGRGHEQYF.

This clonotype was recorded a few times. The chain is built from TRBV20-1 and TRBJ2-4; TRBD2 might be the D (6 bases). Trimming removed 4 bases from V and 2 bases from J, with 12 bases in between. CDR1 is DFQATT, CDR2 SNEGSKA, per germline (reference sequence). The CDR3 covers 14 residues. CDR3 in DNA: TGCAGTGCTACTAGCGCCGGGACCAAAAACATTCAGTACTTC. It encodes CSATSAGTKNIQYF.

Ten or more counts support this clonotype. This chain connects TRBV7-8 to TRBJ1-3, with a possible D match to TRBD1 (6 bases). The CDR3 is 15 residues long. Germline V gene sequence: CDR1 SGHVS, CDR2 FQNEAQ. V lost 6 bases, J lost 2 bases, and 14 bases lay in between. The CDR3 DNA reads TGTGCCAGCAGGTTTACAGGGAGCCCTGGAAACACCATATATTTT. Translation: CASRFTGSPGNTIYF.

A remark on this clonotype: This sequence may be a read error, since a much larger clone differs from it by one base. The chain is built from TRBV3-1 and TRBJ1-2; no firm D call. The length of the CDR3 is 14 residues. The germline V gene encodes CDR1 LGHDT and CDR2 YNNKEL (reference sequence). The CDR3 DNA reads TGTGCCAGCAGCCCCCGCAGGAACCTCTATGGCTGCACCTTC. This gives the protein CASSPRRNLYGCTF.

On this clonotype: Given a much more abundant clone one base away, this may be a read error. V usage is TRBV2 and J usage is TRBJ2-7, with 7 bases fitting TRBD1. This CDR3 is 12 amino acids long. V was pared by 8 bases and J by 3 bases, with 4 bases of the junction left unmatched. Germline V gives CDR1 SNHLY, CDR2 FYNNEI. CDR3 in amino acids: CASGQANYEQYF. CDR3 bases: TGTGCCAGCGGACAGGCAAACTACGAGCAGTACTTC.

This clonotype was counted ten times or more. The chain joins TRBV7-8 to TRBJ2-4; 9 bases match TRBD1. Germline values: CDR1 SGHVS, CDR2 FQNEAQ. This CDR3 has 17 residues. V was clipped by 5 bases and J by 5 bases; unmatched bases: 13. CDR3 sequence: CASSARQGQGNQNIQYF. Written as DNA, the CDR3 is TGTGCCAGCAGCGCTCGACAGGGACAGGGAAACCAAAACATTCAGTACTTC.

About this clonotype itself: At one of its ends the junction is not consistent with the germline gene, which may arise from a read error. The V call is TRBV6-5, the J call TRBJ1-1, with D maybe TRBD1 (5 bases). The CDR3 has 15 residues. The germline V gene has CDR1 MNHEY and CDR2 SVGAGI. CDR3 nucleotide sequence: TGCGCCAGCAGTCGGGGGAGGATGATGAACCCTGAAGCTTTCTTT. This sequence encodes CASSRGRMMNPEAFF.

This clonotype was counted many times. The chain uses TRBV15 and TRBJ2-3; maybe TRBD2 (6 bases). The germline CDR1 and CDR2 sequences are LNHNV and YYDKDF (reference sequence). The germline V and J ends were trimmed by 7 bases and 3 bases, with 11 bases remaining between them. CDR3 length equals 13 residues. CDR3 DNA: TGTGCCACCAATGGGAGGAGAACAGATACGCAGTATTTT. This encodes CATNGRRTDTQYF.

To note about this clonotype: The conserved closing phenylalanine or tryptophan is absent in this CDR3, likely reflecting a read error. The chain carries TRBV18 and TRBJ2-2; TRBD1 aligns across 7 bases. The CDR3 consists of 16 residues. The J segment lost 4 bases and the V segment lost 3 bases, leaving 8 bases of the junction unmatched. CDR1 is KGHSH and CDR2 is LQKENI in the germline V gene. The DNA of the CDR3 is TGTGCCAGCTCACCGGCAGGGGGATCGTGCACCGGGGAGCTGTTTATT. Protein sequence: CASSPAGGSCTGELFI.

Regarding this clonotype: A single base separates this from a much larger clone, so it may be a read error. CDR3 region: CACSLKAGVYEQYF. The CDR3 region has the DNA TGCGCCTGCAGCTTGAAGGCAGGAGTCTACGAGCAGTACTTC. The V gene is TRBV5-1, the J gene TRBJ2-7; D remains unclear. Germline V gives CDR1 SGHRS, CDR2 YFSETQ. The length of the CDR3 is 14 residues.

Many counts were recorded for this clonotype. A junction end diverges from the germline sequence, so it may reflect a read error. This sequence joins TRBV20-1 and TRBJ2-1; no firm D call. From germline, CDR1 is DFQATT and CDR2 SNEGSKA (reference sequence). This CDR3 has 13 amino acids. CDR3 residues: CSASRVNRYERFF. The CDR3 nucleotides are TGCAGTGCTAGCCGTGTGAATCGGTATGAGCGGTTCTTC.

A note on this clonotype: This may be a read error, as it is one base from a much larger clone. V is TRBV5-1 and J is TRBJ1-1; D remains ambiguous. From germline, CDR1 is SGHRS and CDR2 YFSETQ. The CDR3 contains 13 residues. Trimming pared 4 bases from V and 4 bases from J, leaving 11 bases between. CDR3 nucleotide sequence: TGCGCCAGCAGCCTCGAGAGAGGCACTGAAGCTTTCTTT. This codes for CASSLERGTEAFF. Based on the CDR3 plus reference TRBV5-1 and TRBJ1-1, the full variable domain is KAGVTQTPRYLIKTRGQQVTLSCSPISGHRSVSWYQQTPGQGLQFLFEYFSETQRNKGNFPGRFSGRQFSNSRSEMNVSTLELGDSALYLCASSLERGTEAFFGQGTRLTVV.

This clonotype was seen more than once but under ten times. CDR3 sequence reads: CASSSTRTGETQYF. CDR3 in DNA: TGTGCCAGCAGCTCAACTAGAACGGGAGAGACCCAGTACTTC. The rearrangement links TRBV11-2 to TRBJ2-5; perhaps TRBD2 as D (5 bases). V was trimmed by 4 bases and J by 4 bases, leaving 13 bases between them. Germline CDR1 reads SGHAT; CDR2 reads FQNNGV. The CDR3 contains 14 residues.

This chain joins TRBV7-2 and TRBJ2-7; perhaps TRBD2 as D (6 bases). Trimming took 4 bases from V and 2 from J, leaving 15 bases between them. The CDR3 is 15 amino acids. Germline CDR1 is SGHTA and CDR2 is FQGNSA. The CDR3 here is CASSSWGGGTYEQYF. CDR3 nucleotide sequence: TGTGCCAGCAGCTCCTGGGGAGGCGGAACCTACGAGCAGTACTTC.

This clonotype appeared many times. The CDR3 DNA is TGTGCCAGCAGCCAAGGGACAGGGGACACCGGGGAGCTGTTTTTT. It translates to CASSQGTGDTGELFF. The chain recombines TRBV4-2 with TRBJ2-2, with 9 bases matching TRBD1. Germline CDR1 is LGHNA and CDR2 is YNFKEQ. The CDR3 length is 15 residues. V lost 1 base and J lost 3; bases outside the gene matches: 0.

This clonotype is medium-sized in the sample. The rearrangement uses TRBV7-9 and TRBJ2-5; 10 bases are a match to TRBD2. Germline V CDR1 and CDR2: SEHNR, FQNEAQ (reference sequence). Germline trimming cut 5 bases from V and 4 bases from J; bases unmatched to any gene: 7. The CDR3 loop spans 15 amino acids. The CDR3 DNA reads as TGTGCCAGCAGCCTGCTAGCGGGAGCAGGAGAGACCCAGTACTTC. Translation: CASSLLAGAGETQYF.

This clonotype was detected only a few times. This rearrangement joins TRBV7-9 to TRBJ2-3, with 10 bases aligning to TRBD2. The CDR3 runs to 14 residues. V shed 4 bases and J 5 bases; nucleotides not matched to a gene: 3. The V gene's germline CDR1 is SEHNR and CDR2 FQNEAQ (reference sequence). CDR3 coding DNA: TGTGCCAGCAGCTCCCGGACTAGCGGAGATACGCAGTATTTT. Translating it yields CASSSRTSGDTQYF.

This clonotype appeared many times. This sequence joins TRBV20-1 and TRBJ2-1, with TRBD2 matching over 8 bases. The CDR3 totals 15 residues. From germline, CDR1 is DFQATT and CDR2 SNEGSKA (reference sequence). Trimming at V came to 2 bases and at J to 3 bases, leaving 6 bases not matched to a gene. The CDR3 nucleotides are TGCAGTGCTAGATTAGCGGGACCCCTCTACAATGAGCAGTTCTTC. It translates to CSARLAGPLYNEQFF.

In this sample, this clonotype turned up many times. The V gene is TRBV7-2, the J gene TRBJ1-2; 8 nucleotides match TRBD1. Germline lookup yields CDR1 SGHTA and CDR2 FQGNSA. The trim removed 4 bases at V and 7 bases at J, leaving 8 bases unmatched. This CDR3 is built from 14 residues. This chain's CDR3 is CASSSGQGLGGYTF. The DNA of the CDR3 is TGTGCCAGCAGCTCAGGACAGGGATTGGGTGGCTACACCTTC.